Sequencing of this TCR beta chain was carried out in a study of beta chain features in type 1 diabetes. The germline CDR1 and CDR2 sequences are LGHNA and YNFKEQ. This CDR3 contains 17 residues. Trimming pared 4 bases from V and 5 bases from J, leaving 22 bases between. Expressed TCRB transcripts were sequenced after all isolated RNA was converted to cDNA. The method was immunoSEQ multiplex PCR; TCRdb's version includes in-frame clones alone and lacks a portion of them. The sample holds roughly 140,000 clones, 6.5% to 8.5% seen once. This chain uses TRBV4-2 with TRBJ2-3, with D possibly matching TRBD2 (6 bases). Sequenced input: central memory CD4+ T cells from blood. The TCR sequence derives from a woman aged 25 to 39 in good health. The CDR3 loop reads CASSLGEAEAGKDTQYF. The DNA of the CDR3 is TGTGCCAGCAGCCTCGGAGAAGCGGAGGCGGGGAAAGATACGCAGTATTTT.